This entry lists 4 T cell receptor beta chains sequenced from one sample in a study of post-analysis software for immune sequencing data. Study findings and constraints: Four to six TRBV segments were more frequent in patients than controls; TRBV5-6, TRBV5-1 and TRBV20-1 belonged to this group.

Libraries were made from TCR beta cDNA, and they carried unique molecular identifiers. A single record per CDR3 protein comes from TCRdb applying MiXCR to the PCR reads. The repertoire holds approximately 730,000 distinct CDR3 sequences, with under 60% as singletons. These TCRs are of unknown antigen specificity. Sequencing input: blood. The receptor set was obtained from a girl between 5 and 17 years old with multiple sclerosis.

This clonotype was seen a handful of times. This sequence joins TRBV15 and TRBJ2-3; perhaps TRBD2 as D (7 bases). Germline-derived CDR1 and CDR2 are LNHNV and YYDKDF (reference sequence). CDR3 size: 15 residues. V was cut by 5 bases and J by 3 bases, with 15 bases left in between. CDR3 sequence: CATSSRGRETDTQYF. CDR3 bases: TGTGCCACCAGCTCCCGGGGGCGGGAGACAGATACGCAGTATTTT. The entire variable domain, with the rest obtained from reference TRBV15 and TRBJ2-3, is as follows: DAMVIQNPRYQVTQFGKPVTLSCSQTLNHNVMYWYQQKSSQAPKLLFHYYDKDFNNEADTPDNFQSRRPNTSFCFLDIRSPGLGDTAMYLCATSSRGRETDTQYFGPGTRLTVL.

In this sample, this clonotype turned up a few times. The chain links TRBV28 to TRBJ2-5; the match to TRBD1 covers 7 bases. The J segment lost 3 bases and the V segment lost 7 bases, leaving 17 bases of the junction unmatched. There are 17 residues in the CDR3. Germline V gives CDR1 MDHEN, CDR2 SYDVKM. The CDR3 is CASIHTPSGQGEETQYF. The CDR3 nucleotides are TGTGCCAGCATTCATACCCCGAGCGGCCAGGGGGAAGAGACCCAGTACTTC.

The V and J genes are TRBV13 and TRBJ2-4, with 9 bases lining up with TRBD2. The J call may be mistaken, given a closer DNA end match to TRBJ2-7. This CDR3 spans 17 amino acids. Per the germline V gene, CDR1 is PRHDT and CDR2 is FYEKMQ (reference sequence). The CDR3 nucleotides are TGTGCCAGCAGCGGCCGGACCTTAGCGGGAGCCACCTACGAGCAGTACTTC. Translating gives CASSGRTLAGATYEQYF.

The V and J genes are TRBV14 and TRBJ2-2, with D tentatively TRBD2 (5 bases). The V gene's germline CDR1 is SGHDN and CDR2 FVKESK. The CDR3 sequence is 14 residues long. Between the trimmed V and J ends, which lost 3 bases and 4 bases, there was a span of 9 bases. The CDR3 reads CASSHLTSTGELFF. The CDR3 bases are TGTGCCAGCAGCCACCTCACTAGCACCGGGGAGCTGTTTTTT.